This T cell receptor beta chain was sequenced during a study of shared clonotypes between healthy human individuals (dated by TCRdb to 2018 to 2020). In the study overall: The cohort included three men and two women between 18 and 49 years of age. Between about 0.94 and 8.9 billion PBMCs per donor were obtained by leukapheresis. For each donor, CD4 naive and CD4 memory were each run on three plates, CD8 naive on two plates, and CD8 memory on one plate. Blood TCR repertoires of five healthy adults were deeply sequenced to estimate repertoire size and the extent of clonotype sharing between individuals. Libraries were prepared and TCR repertoires were sequenced by different laboratories using diverse techniques, in order to increase sequencing depth and limit assay-specific biases. Findings and caveats that apply to the study as a whole: Clonotypes shared by all four sorted-subset donors showed higher generation probabilities than non-shared clonotypes. Only blood was sampled, and tissue TCR repertoires likely differ from those in blood. Rarefaction of sorted-subset datasets indicated incomplete sequencing despite the large sequencing depth. Naive subsets generally had larger estimated clonotype richness than memory subsets. The genetic and exposure-history diversity represented was limited by the small number of donors. Pairwise subsampling indicated that sequencing depth was expected to affect the degree of clonotype sharing among donors. Across a few donors, about 4.5% of naive CD4, 3.5% of naive CD8, approximately 2.5% of memory CD4, and around 0.4% of memory CD8 clonotypes were shared.

A note on this clone: The target of this receptor is not known. Base qualities are missing; no much larger clone stands one base away.

TCR CDR3 regions were amplified from genomic DNA by multiplex PCR using the deep immunoSEQ assay. Extracted genomic DNA from each cell subset was distributed evenly across all wells of several immunoSEQ 96-well plates, and each plate was treated as a replicate. For sorted subsets, around 0.2 ug genomic DNA, equal to tens of thousands of T cell genomes, was loaded into each replicate PCR. The purified libraries were quantified using a Qubit 3.0 fluorometer, sized with a Bioanalyzer 2100, and then quantified again using the KAPA Library Quantification kit. Every immunoSEQ 96-well plate was sequenced on a separate single-read 150-cycle Illumina NextSeq 550 flow cell. As for the original processing: Because the immunoSEQ output included only junctional sequences and no quality scores, the filtering could not be the same as the filtering used for full-length reads. Sequences were annotated with PyIR, a Python wrapper for IgBLAST v1.9, and V/J genes and CDR3 were assigned using IMGT germline references. Reads were filtered out if the reads had weak V/J assignments (E-value above 1e-6), no CDR3, stop codons, out-of-frame junctions, or ambiguous translated residues. V3J clonotypes were defined as sequences sharing an identical inferred V gene, J gene, and CDR3 amino acid sequence. The percentage overlap between two repertoires was calculated by dividing the number of shared unique clonotypes by the size of the smaller repertoire. RTK rarefaction, the Chao1 estimator, and Recon v2.1 estimates of unobserved clonotypes were used to assess repertoire richness. For all TCRbeta clonotypes obtained by the gDNA method from several donors, generation probabilities were computed with OLGA. Imported from immuneACCESS, the table was reduced by TCRdb to in-frame sequences with V and J called. These copies leave out some clones; in studies compared against another copy, an unresolved V gene accounts for under half, and the cause of the remainder is not known. V and J calls and clone size are copied from that table; D and trimming were computed from the DNA. In all, the sample holds fewer than 700,000 clones, and roughly 95% of those were seen once. About 0.11% of the sample belongs to the ten largest clones.

CD8 naive samples were CD45RO-negative cells positively selected for CCR7, giving a CD45RA+CCR7+ population that excluded TemRA cells. The donors were healthy, HIV-negative adults with no recently reported acute infections or vaccinations. Only Caucasian adults living in Nashville, Tennessee, USA were represented among the donors. Blood was collected by leukapheresis, and PBMCs were isolated by Ficoll-Histopaque density gradient centrifugation and then cryopreserved in liquid nitrogen vapor phase. Purity and quantity of every magnetically sorted T cell population were checked by analytical flow cytometry. Each sorted fraction had its genomic DNA isolated and then quantified by UV absorbance on a Nanodrop 2000c. V and J are trimmed by 6 bases and 6 bases, and the gene matches miss 8 bases of the junction. The germline V gene sets CDR1 to MDHEN and CDR2 to SYDVKM. Inclusive of the bounding cysteine and phenylalanine, the CDR3 is 14 residues long. Only the CDR3 region is kept as DNA, spanning 42 bases read in frame from base 1.

Sequencing used naive CD8+ T cells sorted from blood. This specimen's cell subset or site label, per the study, means: CD45RA+CCR7+. This clonotype originated in a woman under 40 in good health. The chain joins TRBV28 to TRBJ2-7; 10 central bases correspond to TRBD1. CDR3 sequence: CASSPGTGVSEQYF. The DNA sequence reads TGTGCCAGCAGCCCCGGGACAGGGGTTTCCGAGCAGTACTTC.